Included here is one TCR beta chain sequence, with context. Its antigen is as yet unknown. Assay used: immunoSEQ multiplex PCR; TCRdb lists only in-frame clones, some missing. The sample lists around 6,100 clones, 77% seen once, with approximately 6.7% in the top ten. This entry belongs to a study of immune evolution from preneoplasia to lung adenocarcinoma. Whole-study findings and limits: Later-stage lesions appeared to have more T cells, more diversity, less clonality. Top clone frequencies peaked in normal lung, apparently declining through invasive adenocarcinoma.

Germline CDR1 SGHDT, CDR2 YYEEEE. With 7 bases removed from V and 3 bases from J, the gap between germline ends came to 10 bases. The CDR3 runs 12 residues. Premalignant or tumor cells were enriched by macro-dissection after pathologic assessment. This clonotype originated in a person between 55 and 80 years old with lung adenocarcinoma. V and J are TRBV5-6 and TRBJ2-5, with unresolved D. Sequencing was performed on FFPE lung adenocarcinoma in situ tissue. The CDR3 bases are TGTGCCAGCTTCAGGCTTGAAGAGACCCAGTACTTC. Protein: CASFRLEETQYF.